These 21 T cell receptor beta chains came from one sample sequenced in a study of cytomegalovirus exposure and HLA in healthy donors. PCR employed 60 Vbeta and 13 Jbeta primers. Assay used: immunoSEQ multiplex PCR; TCRdb lists only in-frame clones, some missing. Its table lists 95,000 to 150,000 clones. Sequencing was done on a sample of PBMCs. Source of these receptors: a man aged 18 to 35 in good health and CMV-seronegative.

The genes are TRBV7-2 and TRBJ2-7; 8 bases agree with TRBD1. The J segment lost 5 bases and the V segment lost 3 bases, leaving 9 bases of the junction unmatched. Germline CDR1 and CDR2: SGHTA and FQGNSA. CDR3 size: 15 residues. The CDR3 nucleotides are TGTGCCAGCAGCTTCCCAGGACAGGGTAAGAACGAGCAGTACTTC. Amino acid sequence: CASSFPGQGKNEQYF.

The chain has TRBV7-6 and TRBJ1-1, with 8 positions matching TRBD1. Per the germline V gene, CDR1 is SGHVS and CDR2 is FNYEAQ. The CDR3 length is 15 residues. Trimming took 1 base from V and 6 from J; bases not matched to a gene: 7. This CDR3 reads CASSLVVQGAAEAFF. The CDR3 region has the DNA TGTGCCAGCAGCTTAGTTGTCCAGGGGGCAGCTGAAGCTTTCTTT. Together with reference TRBV7-6 and TRBJ1-1, the CDR3 gives the full variable domain: GAGVSQSPRYKVTKRGQDVALRCDPISGHVSLYWYRQALGQGPEFLTYFNYEAQQDKSGLPNDRFSAERPEGSISTLTIQRTEQRDSAMYRCASSLVVQGAAEAFFGQGTRLTVV.

The V gene is TRBV11-3, the J gene TRBJ2-7; TRBD2 might be the D (6 bases). The CDR3 spans 13 residues. From germline, CDR1 is SGHNT and CDR2 YENEEA. Trimming cost V 5 bases and J 0 bases, with 8 bases left between them. For the CDR3, the DNA is TGTGCCAGCAGCGGGGGGTTCTCCTACGAGCAGTACTTC. Residues: CASSGGFSYEQYF.

The V and J genes are TRBV5-1 and TRBJ2-5, with TRBD1 matching over 9 bases. The J segment lost 4 bases and the V segment lost 0 bases, leaving 10 bases of the junction unmatched. Germline-derived CDR1 and CDR2 are SGHRS and YFSETQ. The CDR3 runs 17 residues. This CDR3 is CASSLAGTGQGIETQYF. The CDR3 coding sequence is TGCGCCAGCAGCTTGGCGGGTACGGGACAGGGCATAGAGACCCAGTACTTC. Drawing the rest from reference TRBV5-1 and TRBJ2-5, the complete variable domain is KAGVTQTPRYLIKTRGQQVTLSCSPISGHRSVSWYQQTPGQGLQFLFEYFSETQRNKGNFPGRFSGRQFSNSRSEMNVSTLELGDSALYLCASSLAGTGQGIETQYFGPGTRLLVL.

V gene TRBV6-1 combines with J gene TRBJ2-5; 7 nucleotides match TRBD2. The CDR3 totals 17 residues. CDR1 is MNHNS and CDR2 is SASEGT in the germline V gene. V dropped 3 bases and J dropped 1; count of bases not matched to a gene: 11. The chain's CDR3 is CASSDGFRGVLQETQYF. CDR3 sequence (DNA): TGTGCCAGCAGTGACGGTTTTCGGGGGGTTCTCCAAGAGACCCAGTACTTC.

This chain connects TRBV29-1 to TRBJ1-2, with no clear D. There are 12 residues in the CDR3. The germline gives CDR1 SQVTM, CDR2 ANQGSEA. V gave up 5 bases and J gave up 2 bases, with 9 bases separating them. This CDR3 reads CSVLTTNYGYTF. In DNA form, the CDR3 reads TGCAGCGTTCTGACAACAAACTATGGCTACACCTTC. Together with reference TRBV29-1 and TRBJ1-2, the CDR3 gives the full variable domain: SAVISQKPSRDICQRGTSLTIQCQVDSQVTMMFWYRQQPGQSLTLIATANQGSEATYESGFVIDKFPISRPNLTFSTLTVSNMSPEDSSIYLCSVLTTNYGYTFGSGTRLTVV.

The rearrangement uses TRBV6-5 and TRBJ2-2, with 14 bases identical to TRBD2. Per the germline V gene, CDR1 is MNHEY and CDR2 is SVGAGI. The V gene end was trimmed by 8 bases and the J gene end by 4 bases; junction bases not matched to a gene: 3. The CDR3 consists of 15 residues. Here the CDR3 reads CASGTSGSGTGELFF. CDR3 DNA: TGTGCCAGCGGGACTAGCGGGAGTGGCACCGGGGAGCTGTTTTTT.

The chain uses TRBV25-1 and TRBJ1-2, with 7 bases matching TRBD1. The CDR3 consists of 11 residues. J gave up 8 bases and V 8 bases, and 5 bases lay outside the gene matches. CDR1 and CDR2 (germline): MGHDK, SYGVNS. CDR3 in amino acids: CASAQGRGYTF. The CDR3 coding sequence is TGTGCCAGCGCACAGGGGAGGGGCTACACCTTC.

Of note for this clone: Other DNA sequences in the same sample also yield this CDR3. The rearrangement links TRBV5-4 to TRBJ2-3, with D perhaps matching TRBD2 (5 bases). The V and J ends lost 0 bases and 1 base respectively, with 6 bases between them. The germline CDR1 and CDR2 sequences are SGHNT and YYREEE (reference sequence). This CDR3 is built from 14 residues. CDR3 nucleotide sequence: TGTGCCAGCAGCTTGGGCGGGCGCACAGATACGCAGTATTTT. Its protein product is CASSLGGRTDTQYF.

This chain links TRBV19 with TRBJ2-5; 14 nucleotides line up with TRBD2. CDR1 is LNHDA, CDR2 SQIVND, per germline (reference sequence). V was clipped by 5 bases and J by 5 bases; unmatched bases: 7. There are 16 residues in the CDR3. The CDR3 DNA reads TGTGCCAGTAGTGCTGGGACTAGCGGGGGTTGGGAGACCCAGTACTTC. Amino acids: CASSAGTSGGWETQYF.

The chain employs TRBV10-3 and TRBJ2-3; TRBD2 matches at 8 bases. Trimming removed 7 bases from V and 0 bases from J; junction bases left unmatched: 6. The V gene's germline CDR1 is ENHRY and CDR2 SYGVKD. There are 15 residues in the CDR3. The CDR3 protein is CAIKGAGESTDTQYF. CDR3 bases: TGTGCCATCAAGGGAGCGGGAGAGAGCACAGATACGCAGTATTTT.

The chain carries TRBV7-9 and TRBJ2-1; no reliable D call. V gave up 1 base and J gave up 6 bases, with 10 bases separating them. The CDR3 has 14 residues. Germline CDR1 is SEHNR and CDR2 is FQNEAQ (reference sequence). CDR3 protein: CASSLVDFSNEQFF. The CDR3 bases are TGTGCCAGCAGCTTAGTAGACTTCTCCAATGAGCAGTTCTTC.

The rearrangement links TRBV27 to TRBJ2-7; weak D call: TRBD2 (6 bases). Germline CDR1 MNHEY, CDR2 SMNVEV (reference sequence). The V gene lost 3 bases and the J gene lost 4 bases, with 10 bases spanning the gap. The CDR3 length is 13 residues. The CDR3 spells CASSFGSHYEQYF. CDR3 sequence (DNA): TGTGCCAGCAGTTTCGGGAGTCATTACGAGCAGTACTTC.

Details on this clone: The junction and the germline gene differ at one end; a read error may be behind it. This chain connects TRBV19 to TRBJ2-5, with D uncertain. Near its end, the DNA agrees better with TRBJ2-7, so the J call may be wrong. Germline CDR1 LNHDA, CDR2 SQIVND (reference sequence). This CDR3 is 13 amino acids long. The CDR3 coding sequence is TGTGCCAGCAGTATCCTCGTCTCCTACGAGCAGTACTTC. Its translation: CASSILVSYEQYF.

CDR3 bases: TGTGCCAGCAGCCCAAGGGGTGGGGCCCCCTATGGCTACACCTTC. This codes for CASSPRGGAPYGYTF. The chain employs TRBV7-2 and TRBJ1-2; tentative D call: TRBD1 (5 bases). The CDR3 extends over 15 amino acids. With 5 bases removed from V and 4 bases from J, the gap between germline ends came to 17 bases. Germline assignment: CDR1 SGHTA and CDR2 FQGNSA.

A note on this clone: Compared with germline, one end of the junction differs, possibly owing to a read error. V and J are TRBV19 and TRBJ1-2; D may be TRBD1 (6 bases). CDR3 length: 14 residues. Germline V gene data show CDR1 as LNHDA and CDR2 as SQIVND (reference sequence). CDR3 nucleotide sequence: TGTGCCAGTACTATAAGGACAGACGCCTATGGCTACACCTTC. This sequence encodes CASTIRTDAYGYTF.

The CDR3: CSVRLPPGEKLFF. The CDR3 DNA follows: TGCAGCGTCAGACTGCCACCGGGGGAAAAACTGTTTTTT. The chain couples TRBV29-1 to TRBJ1-4; D is ambiguous. With 6 bases removed from V and 8 bases from J, the gap between germline ends came to 16 bases. CDR1 is SQVTM, CDR2 ANQGSEA, per germline. CDR3 length equals 13 residues.

The V call is TRBV25-1, the J call TRBJ1-2; possibly TRBD1 for D (6 bases). From germline, CDR1 is MGHDK and CDR2 SYGVNS. The CDR3 covers 13 residues. V was pared by 6 bases and J by 7 bases, with 15 bases between. DNA for the CDR3: TGTGCCAGCAGGCACACAGGGTTAGCTGGCTACACCTTC. Its protein product is CASRHTGLAGYTF.

The chain links TRBV5-4 to TRBJ2-7, with 8 bases lining up with TRBD1. V lost 4 bases and J lost 5; bases outside the gene matches: 8. CDR1 SGHNT and CDR2 YYREEE come from the germline V gene (reference sequence). The CDR3 consists of 14 residues. The CDR3 nucleotides are TGTGCCAGCAGCGGCGGACAGGGAAGAAACGAGCAGTACTTC. This sequence encodes CASSGGQGRNEQYF.

This chain joins TRBV18 and TRBJ1-5, with 9 bases matching TRBD1. This CDR3 region has 15 residues. CDR1 KGHSH and CDR2 LQKENI come from the germline V gene. Losses at the gene ends were 2 bases for V and 4 bases for J; bases not matched to a gene: 3. The CDR3 region is CASSPRDRVNQPQHF. The CDR3 DNA sequence: TGTGCCAGCTCACCAAGGGACAGGGTAAATCAGCCCCAGCATTTT.

The chain employs TRBV7-2 and TRBJ2-5; TRBD2 is a possible D gene (7 bases). CDR1 and CDR2 (germline): SGHTA, FQGNSA. V was cut by 5 bases and J by 4 bases, with 14 bases left in between. CDR3 length equals 14 residues. As DNA, the CDR3 is TGTGCCAGCAGCGCCGGGGGGCCCCCAGAGACCCAGTACTTC. Amino acids: CASSAGGPPETQYF.